These T cell receptor beta chains were read from a single sample in a study of cytomegalovirus exposure and HLA in healthy donors. Measured with immunoSEQ multiplex PCR; TCRdb has only the in-frame clones, and not every one. The sample includes tens of thousands of clones, 81% of them seen just once. The sequenced material came from PBMCs. The receptors shown here come from a girl under 10 years old in good health and CMV-seropositive. Both conserved end residues are part of each CDR3. Each record gives: CDR3 protein, V gene.

CASSRGQVSSYEQYF	TRBV27
CASSLRGEITDTQYF	TRBV7-2
CASSSQDRNTEAFF	TRBV19
CASGLAGGIQETQYF	TRBV6-1
CASSLFLDNEQFF	TRBV11-3
CSVTPGQGAYEQYF	TRBV29-1
CASSPHRSSGAYNEQFF	TRBV27
CATISGSSYNEQFF	TRBV10-3
CASSNGLAASGELFF	TRBV6-1
CASSLGVSNTEAFF	TRBV27
CASSTSGYPKEQYF	TRBV6-5
CASSYGKLAVYEQYF	TRBV6-5
CAWSGSRVLSGASSYEQYF	TRBV30
CASSLGANYGYTF	TRBV28
CSAGTGNTIYF	TRBV20-1
CASFQSMNTEAFF	TRBV18
CAWSAQGAYDEQYF	TRBV30
CASSLGPSRHTQYF	TRBV7-8
CARPLDRWFYEQYF	TRBV21-1
CASSLWDGTGRNEQYF	TRBV28
CASSLGAGESYEQYF	TRBV7-7
CASSLIPGTGDYEQYF	TRBV28
CASSRQGRNTIYF	TRBV6-6
CASSPIGTQYF	TRBV7-8
CASSESRDRGFTEAFF	TRBV9
CASSKTGGADTQYF	TRBV7-2
CASSAWGRDRGMKAFF	TRBV16
CASTLSLVGELFF	TRBV7-9
CATSKGQGLNQPQHF	TRBV15
CASSFPDRTEAFF	TRBV7-9
CASSSPFYEQYF	TRBV28
CASSYSSGTGASGYTF	TRBV6-5
CASSFGVGSYEQYF	TRBV11-2
CASSLSGREAFF	TRBV27
CASSYDLAGVEQFF	TRBV6-6
CSVTLAGERYNEQFF	TRBV29-1
CASSYAGAQFF	TRBV6-6
CASSDPHRGFGWTQYF	TRBV6-1
CASSVGFLGGLAQETQYF	TRBV9
CSAERTGPNEQFF	TRBV29-1
CASSLTGDSNQPQHF	TRBV18
CASSTRHRGNTEAFF	TRBV19
CSVGGTAYGYTF	TRBV29-1
CASSLGVGTGEETQYF	TRBV7-8
CAWSYRQEQFF	TRBV30
CASSSAYEQYF	TRBV11-2
CASSQGDLGKEELFF	TRBV4-2
CASSYLSGTAYEQYF	TRBV6-5
CASQQGNSNQPQHF	TRBV19
CASSLHLAGGEQYF	TRBV6-5
CASSPGTSTLNEQFF	TRBV2
CATRAFATNEKLFF	TRBV15
CAMTQGLNTEAFF	TRBV10-3
CASSNIGGSSTDTQYF	TRBV7-2
CASSVAGENTEAFF	TRBV9
CASSDSRNTEAFF	TRBV6-4
CASSRGGAPYGYTF	TRBV25-1
CASSRTSGMYEQFF	TRBV7-7
CASSPPSGTNTGELFF	TRBV18
CASSFTGANTEAFF	TRBV5-1